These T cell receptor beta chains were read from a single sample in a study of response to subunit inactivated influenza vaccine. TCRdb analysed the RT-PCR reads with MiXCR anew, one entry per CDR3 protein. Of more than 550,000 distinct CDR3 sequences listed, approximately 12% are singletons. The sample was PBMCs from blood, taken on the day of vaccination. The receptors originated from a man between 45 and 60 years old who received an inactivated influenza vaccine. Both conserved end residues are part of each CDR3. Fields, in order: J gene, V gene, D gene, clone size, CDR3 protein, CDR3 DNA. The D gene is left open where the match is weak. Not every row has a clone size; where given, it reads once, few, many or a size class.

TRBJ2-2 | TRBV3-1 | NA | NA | CASRVQNTGELFF | TGTGCCAGCAGGGTGCAGAACACCGGGGAGCTGTTTTTT
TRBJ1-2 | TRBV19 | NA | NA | CAIRRDTDYGYTF | TGTGCCATTCGACGGGACACGGACTATGGCTACACCTTC
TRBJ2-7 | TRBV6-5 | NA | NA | CASSYIGGRARNEQYF | TGTGCCAGCAGTTACATCGGGGGTCGGGCTCGGAACGAGCAGTACTTC
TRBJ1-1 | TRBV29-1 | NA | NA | CSVELNTEAFF | TGCAGCGTTGAGTTGAACACTGAAGCTTTCTTT
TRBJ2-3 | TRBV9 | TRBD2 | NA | CASSESGGAGDTQYF | TGTGCCAGCAGCGAAAGCGGGGGGGCCGGAGATACGCAGTATTTT
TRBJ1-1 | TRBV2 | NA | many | CASRGQIEAFF | TGTGCCAGCAGGGGACAAATAGAAGCTTTCTTT
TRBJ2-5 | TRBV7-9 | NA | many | CASSLVLGQETQYF | TGTGCCAGCAGCTTAGTGTTGGGGCAAGAGACCCAGTACTTC
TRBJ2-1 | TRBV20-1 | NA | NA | CSATHFPSYNEQFF | TGCAGTGCCACCCACTTCCCCTCCTACAATGAGCAGTTCTTC
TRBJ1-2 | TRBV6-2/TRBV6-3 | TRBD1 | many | CASRTRLTGIGGYTF | TGTGCCAGCAGGACTCGACTGACAGGGATAGGCGGCTACACCTTC
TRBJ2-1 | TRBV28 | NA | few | CASSLSPGNEQFF | TGTGCCAGCAGTCTTAGTCCCGGTAATGAGCAGTTCTTC
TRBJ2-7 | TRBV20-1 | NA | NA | CSARSLGGYEQYF | TGCAGTGCGCGCTCCCTTGGGGGCTACGAGCAGTACTTC
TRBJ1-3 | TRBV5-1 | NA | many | CASSLDVTGNTIYF | TGCGCCAGCAGCTTGGACGTAACGGGAAACACCATATATTTT
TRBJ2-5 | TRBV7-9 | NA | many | CASSLDNGSETQYF | TGTGCCAGCAGCTTAGACAACGGCTCGGAGACCCAGTACTTC
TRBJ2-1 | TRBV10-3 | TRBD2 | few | CAISSGTSGPRNEQFF | TGTGCCATCAGTTCCGGGACTAGCGGCCCCCGGAATGAGCAGTTCTTC
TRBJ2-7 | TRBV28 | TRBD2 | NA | CASSPQSAGVYEQYF | TGTGCCAGCAGTCCGCAGTCAGCGGGAGTCTACGAGCAGTACTTC
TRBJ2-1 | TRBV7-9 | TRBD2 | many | CASSPPGLAGLQGFF | TGTGCCAGCAGCCCACCGGGACTAGCGGGCCTTCAGGGTTTCTTC
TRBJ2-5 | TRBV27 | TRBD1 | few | CASSKLPGQGLGQETQYF | TGTGCCAGCAGTAAATTGCCGGGACAGGGATTAGGGCAAGAGACCCAGTACTTC
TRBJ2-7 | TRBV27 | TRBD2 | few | CATKALAGGFEQYF | TGTGCGACCAAAGCACTAGCGGGAGGATTCGAGCAGTACTTC
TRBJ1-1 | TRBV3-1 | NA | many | CASSQMNTEAFF | TGTGCCAGCAGCCAAATGAACACTGAAGCTTTCTTT
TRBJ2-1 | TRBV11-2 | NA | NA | CASSFMGRRDNEQFF | TGTGCCAGCAGCTTCATGGGGAGGAGGGACAATGAGCAGTTCTTC
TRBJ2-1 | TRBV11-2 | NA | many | CASSLDLDSYNEQFF | TGTGCCAGCAGCTTAGATCTGGACAGCTACAATGAGCAGTTCTTC
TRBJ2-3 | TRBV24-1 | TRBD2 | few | CATSDFRLAGGSNTQYF | TGTGCCACCAGTGATTTTCGGCTAGCGGGAGGTTCAAATACGCAGTATTTT
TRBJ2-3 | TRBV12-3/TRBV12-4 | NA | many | CASSLVRGRFTDTQYF | TGTGCCAGCAGTCTCGTTCGGGGCCGATTCACAGATACGCAGTATTTT
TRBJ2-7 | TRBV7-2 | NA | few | CASSPARGAYEQYF | TGTGCCAGCAGCCCTGCGCGGGGAGCCTACGAGCAGTACTTC
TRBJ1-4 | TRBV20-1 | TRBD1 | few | CSAPRQGLNEKLFF | TGCAGTGCTCCTAGACAGGGACTTAATGAAAAACTGTTTTTT
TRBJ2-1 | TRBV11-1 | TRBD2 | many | CASSLAGGREQFF | TGTGCCAGCAGCTTAGCGGGGGGGAGGGAGCAGTTCTTC
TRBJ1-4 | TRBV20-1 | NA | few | CSAGEHWRDEKLFF | TGCAGTGCTGGAGAGCATTGGCGGGATGAAAAACTGTTTTTT
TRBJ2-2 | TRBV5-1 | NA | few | CASSFDVRAGGELFF | TGCGCCAGCAGCTTTGACGTCAGGGCAGGCGGGGAGCTGTTTTTT
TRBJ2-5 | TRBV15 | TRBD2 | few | CATSRWEGSEETQYF | TGTGCCACCAGTCGGTGGGAGGGCTCAGAAGAGACCCAGTACTTC
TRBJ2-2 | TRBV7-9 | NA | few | CASSFERTNTGELFF | TGTGCCAGCAGCTTCGAGAGGACGAACACCGGGGAGCTGTTTTTT
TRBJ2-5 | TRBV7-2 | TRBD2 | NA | CASIRIAGGWETQYF | TGTGCCAGCATTCGAATAGCGGGGGGGTGGGAGACCCAGTACTTC
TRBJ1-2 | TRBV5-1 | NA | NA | CASSLSAGVDGYTF | TGCGCCAGCAGCTTGTCTGCAGGGGTGGATGGCTACACCTTC
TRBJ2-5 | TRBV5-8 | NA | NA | CASSFDRKQETQYF | TGTGCCAGCAGCTTCGACAGAAAACAAGAGACCCAGTACTTC
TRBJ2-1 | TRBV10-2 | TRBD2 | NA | CASSEGAGGPGNEQFF | TGCGCCAGCAGTGAAGGAGCGGGGGGGCCGGGGAATGAGCAGTTCTTC
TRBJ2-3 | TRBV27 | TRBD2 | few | CASSPRAGGPNTQYF | TGTGCCAGCAGCCCCAGGGCGGGAGGGCCGAATACGCAGTATTTT
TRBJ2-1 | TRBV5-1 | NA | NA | CASSPQGWDEQFF | TGCGCCAGCAGCCCACAGGGCTGGGATGAGCAGTTCTTC
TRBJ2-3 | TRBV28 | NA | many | CASSPPGLGDTQYF | TGTGCCAGCTCACCCCCCGGCCTAGGAGATACGCAGTATTTT
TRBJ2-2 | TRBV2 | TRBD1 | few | CASMKDRGRGNTGELFF | TGTGCCAGCATGAAGGACAGGGGGCGGGGGAACACCGGGGAGCTGTTTTTT
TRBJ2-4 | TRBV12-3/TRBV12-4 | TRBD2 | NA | CASSPRTSRGIQYF | TGTGCCAGCAGTCCCCGGACTAGCCGTGGCATTCAGTACTTC
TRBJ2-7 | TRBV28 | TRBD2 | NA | CASTKPGRTSGYEQYF | TGTGCCAGCACCAAACCGGGGAGGACTAGCGGCTACGAGCAGTACTTC
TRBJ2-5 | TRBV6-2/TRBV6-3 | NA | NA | CASGGTVQETQYF | TGTGCCAGCGGAGGGACAGTTCAAGAGACCCAGTACTTC
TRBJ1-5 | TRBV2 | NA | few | CASSESTGSNQPQHF | TGTGCCAGCAGTGAATCGACGGGGTCCAATCAGCCCCAGCATTTT
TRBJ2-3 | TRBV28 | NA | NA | CASRIGDTQYF | TGTGCCAGCAGGATCGGGGATACGCAGTATTTT
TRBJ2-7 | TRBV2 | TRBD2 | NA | CASSGRTSYEQYF | TGTGCCAGCAGTGGAAGGACTAGCTACGAGCAGTACTTC
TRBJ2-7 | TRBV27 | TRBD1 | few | CASSLIRDRVLPFSYEQYF | TGTGCCAGCAGTTTAATTCGGGACAGGGTTCTCCCGTTCTCCTACGAGCAGTACTTC
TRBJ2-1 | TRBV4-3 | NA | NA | CASSERWFYNEQFF | TGCGCCAGCAGTGAGCGGTGGTTCTACAATGAGCAGTTCTTC
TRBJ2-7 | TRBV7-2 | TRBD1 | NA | CASSIEGDRHFEQYF | TGTGCCAGCAGCATCGAGGGGGACAGACACTTCGAGCAGTACTTC
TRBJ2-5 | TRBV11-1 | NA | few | CASSHSPGTLRAETQYF | TGTGCCAGCAGCCATAGTCCCGGGACTCTCCGGGCAGAGACCCAGTACTTC
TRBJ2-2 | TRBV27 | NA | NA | CASSLTSRRNTGELFF | TGTGCCAGCAGTTTGACATCTCGACGGAACACCGGGGAGCTGTTTTTT
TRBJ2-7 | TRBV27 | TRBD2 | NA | CASRLGAGDSYEQYF | TGTGCCAGCAGACTAGGGGCGGGGGACTCCTACGAGCAGTACTTC
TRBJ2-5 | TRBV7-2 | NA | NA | CASSLQMYGAQYF | TGTGCCAGCAGCTTACAAATGTATGGGGCCCAGTACTTC
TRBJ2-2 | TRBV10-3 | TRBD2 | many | CAISELAGGTGELFF | TGTGCCATCAGTGAACTAGCGGGGGGCACCGGGGAGCTGTTTTTT
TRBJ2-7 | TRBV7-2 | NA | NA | CASSSWGATYEQYF | TGTGCCAGCAGCTCATGGGGGGCTACCTACGAGCAGTACTTC
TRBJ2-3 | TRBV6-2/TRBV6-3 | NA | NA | CASSSATWRSDTQYF | TGTGCCAGCAGTTCCGCTACCTGGAGGTCAGATACGCAGTATTTT
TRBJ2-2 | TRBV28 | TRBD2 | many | CASIKFVGLAGGFDTGELFF | TGTGCCAGCATAAAGTTCGTTGGACTAGCGGGAGGGTTCGACACCGGGGAGCTGTTTTTT
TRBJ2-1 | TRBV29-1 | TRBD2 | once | CSVEDERDYEQFF | TGCAGCGTTGAAGACGAGCGGGATTATGAGCAGTTCTTC
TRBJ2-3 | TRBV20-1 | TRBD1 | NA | CSARGSRDRGSGTDTQYF | TGCAGTGCTAGAGGGTCCCGGGACAGGGGGTCTGGCACAGATACGCAGTATTTT
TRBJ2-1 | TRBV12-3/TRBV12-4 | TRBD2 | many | CASSESGTGGTHNEQFF | TGTGCCAGCAGTGAATCCGGGACGGGGGGTACCCACAATGAGCAGTTCTTC